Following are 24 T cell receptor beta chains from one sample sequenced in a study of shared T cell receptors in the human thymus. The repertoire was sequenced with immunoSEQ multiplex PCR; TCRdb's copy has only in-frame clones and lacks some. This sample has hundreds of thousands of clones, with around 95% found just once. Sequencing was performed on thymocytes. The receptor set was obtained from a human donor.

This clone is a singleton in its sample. CDR3 nucleotide sequence: TGTGCCAGCAGCTTAAACCCCACAGCTAGCGGGGGGAGCACAGATACGCAGTATTTT. Translated: CASSLNPTASGGSTDTQYF. This chain links TRBV7-2 with TRBJ2-3, with 11 bases identical to TRBD2. CDR3 size: 19 residues. Germline CDR1 reads SGHTA; CDR2 reads FQGNSA. The V and J ends lost 2 bases and 0 bases, in that order; junction bases with no gene match: 10.

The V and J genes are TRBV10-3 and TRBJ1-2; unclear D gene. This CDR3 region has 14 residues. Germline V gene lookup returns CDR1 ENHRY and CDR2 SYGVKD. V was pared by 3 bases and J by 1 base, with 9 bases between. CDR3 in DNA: TGTGCCATCAGTGACAGTAACTGTAACTATGGCTACACCTTC. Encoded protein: CAISDSNCNYGYTF.

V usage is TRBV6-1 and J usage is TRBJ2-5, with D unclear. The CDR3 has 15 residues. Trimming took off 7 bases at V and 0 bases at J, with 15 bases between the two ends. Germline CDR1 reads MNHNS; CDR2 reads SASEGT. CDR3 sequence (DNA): TGTGCCAGCACCCCCTCGTTGAAGGACCAAGAGACCCAGTACTTC. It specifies CASTPSLKDQETQYF.

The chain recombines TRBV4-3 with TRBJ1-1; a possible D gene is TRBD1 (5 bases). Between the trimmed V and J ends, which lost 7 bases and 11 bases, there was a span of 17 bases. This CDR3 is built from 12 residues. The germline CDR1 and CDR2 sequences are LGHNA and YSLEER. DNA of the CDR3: TGCGCCAGCACCGACCGGGAGGGGAGCGCTTTCTTT. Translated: CASTDREGSAFF.

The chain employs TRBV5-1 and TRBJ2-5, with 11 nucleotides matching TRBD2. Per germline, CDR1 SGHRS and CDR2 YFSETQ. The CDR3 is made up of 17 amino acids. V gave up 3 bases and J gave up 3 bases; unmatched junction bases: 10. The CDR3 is CASSSPLAGVGEETQYF. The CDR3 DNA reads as TGCGCCAGCAGCTCACCACTAGCGGGAGTTGGGGAAGAGACCCAGTACTTC.

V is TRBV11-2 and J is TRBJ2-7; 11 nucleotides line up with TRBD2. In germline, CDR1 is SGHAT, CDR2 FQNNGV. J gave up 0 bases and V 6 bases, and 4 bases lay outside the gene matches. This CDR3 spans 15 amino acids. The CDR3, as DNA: TGTGCCAGCAGACTACTAGCGGGAGTCTCCTACGAGCAGTACTTC. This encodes CASRLLAGVSYEQYF.

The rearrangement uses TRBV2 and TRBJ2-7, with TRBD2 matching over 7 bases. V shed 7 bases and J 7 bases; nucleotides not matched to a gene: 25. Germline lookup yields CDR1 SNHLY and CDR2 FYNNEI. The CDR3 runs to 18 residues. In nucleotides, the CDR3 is TGTGCCAGCAACGGCCGGCTCTCGTCCGGGAGGCCCCGTAGAGAGCAGTACTTC. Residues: CASNGRLSSGRPRREQYF. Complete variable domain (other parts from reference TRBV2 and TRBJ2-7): EPEVTQTPSHQVTQMGQEVILRCVPISNHLYFYWYRQILGQKVEFLVSFYNNEISEKSEIFDDQFSVERPDGSNFTLKIRSTKLEDSAMYFCASNGRLSSGRPRREQYFGPGTRLTVT.

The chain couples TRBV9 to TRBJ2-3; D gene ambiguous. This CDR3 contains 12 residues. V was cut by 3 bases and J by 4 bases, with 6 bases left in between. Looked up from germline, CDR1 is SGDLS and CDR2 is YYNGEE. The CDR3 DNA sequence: TGTGCCAGCAGCGCCGGACCAGATACGCAGTATTTT. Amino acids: CASSAGPDTQYF.

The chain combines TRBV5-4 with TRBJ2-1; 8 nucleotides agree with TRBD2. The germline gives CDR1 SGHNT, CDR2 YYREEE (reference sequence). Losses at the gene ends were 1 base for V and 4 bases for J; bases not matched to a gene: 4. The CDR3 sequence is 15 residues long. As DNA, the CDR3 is TGTGCCAGCAGCTTGACTAGCGGAGGGTACAATGAGCAGTTCTTC. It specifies CASSLTSGGYNEQFF. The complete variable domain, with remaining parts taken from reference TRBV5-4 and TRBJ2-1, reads ETGVTQSPTHLIKTRGQQVTLRCSSQSGHNTVSWYQQALGQGPQFIFQYYREEENGRGNFPPRFSGLQFPNYSSELNVNALELDDSALYLCASSLTSGGYNEQFFGPGTRLTVL.

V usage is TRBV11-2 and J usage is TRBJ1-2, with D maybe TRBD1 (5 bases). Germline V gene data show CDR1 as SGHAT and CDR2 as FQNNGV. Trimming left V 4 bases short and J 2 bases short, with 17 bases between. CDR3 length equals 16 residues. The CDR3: CASSSRGDGDNYGYTF. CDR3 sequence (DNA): TGTGCCAGCAGCTCCCGAGGGGACGGAGACAACTATGGCTACACCTTC.

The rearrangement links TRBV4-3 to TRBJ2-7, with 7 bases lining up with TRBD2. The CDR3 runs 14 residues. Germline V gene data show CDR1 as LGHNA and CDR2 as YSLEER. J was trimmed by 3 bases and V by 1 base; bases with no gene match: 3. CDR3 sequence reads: CASSQVWGGYEQYF. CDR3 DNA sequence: TGCGCCAGCAGCCAAGTTTGGGGGGGCTACGAGCAGTACTTC.

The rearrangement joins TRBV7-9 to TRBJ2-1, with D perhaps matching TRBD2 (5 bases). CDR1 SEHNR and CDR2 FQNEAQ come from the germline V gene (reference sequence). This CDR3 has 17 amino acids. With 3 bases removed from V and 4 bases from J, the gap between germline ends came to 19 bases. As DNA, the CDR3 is TGTGCCAGCAGCTTCGCCAATCTAGCCCGAGAGTACAATGAGCAGTTCTTC. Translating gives CASSFANLAREYNEQFF.

CDR3 nucleotides: TGTGCCTGGAGAGAGGGTCGGGGGGCGAGCGAAAAACTGTTTTTT. This codes for CAWREGRGASEKLFF. This chain joins TRBV30 and TRBJ1-4; tentatively, D is TRBD1 (6 bases). V lost 3 bases and J 8 bases, leaving 19 bases between the germline ends. From germline, CDR1 is GTSNPN and CDR2 SVGIG (reference sequence). The CDR3 loop spans 15 amino acids.

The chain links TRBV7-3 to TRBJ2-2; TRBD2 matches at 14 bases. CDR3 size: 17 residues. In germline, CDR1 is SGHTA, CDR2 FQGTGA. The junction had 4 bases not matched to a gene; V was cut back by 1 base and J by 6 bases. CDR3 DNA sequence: TGTGCCAGCAGCTTAAATCCGACTAGCGGGAGGGCCGGGGAGCTGTTTTTT. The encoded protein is CASSLNPTSGRAGELFF. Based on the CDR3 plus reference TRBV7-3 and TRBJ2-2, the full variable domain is GAGVSQTPSNKVTEKGKYVELRCDPISGHTALYWYRQSLGQGPEFLIYFQGTGAADDSGLPNDRFFAVRPEGSVSTLKIQRTERGDSAVYLCASSLNPTSGRAGELFFGEGSRLTVL.

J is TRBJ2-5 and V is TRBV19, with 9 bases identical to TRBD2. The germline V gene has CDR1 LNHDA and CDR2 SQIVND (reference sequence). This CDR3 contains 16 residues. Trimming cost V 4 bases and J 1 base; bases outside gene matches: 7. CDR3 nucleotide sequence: TGTGCCAGTAGTAGAAGACTAGCGGATACCCAAGAGACCCAGTACTTC. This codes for CASSRRLADTQETQYF.

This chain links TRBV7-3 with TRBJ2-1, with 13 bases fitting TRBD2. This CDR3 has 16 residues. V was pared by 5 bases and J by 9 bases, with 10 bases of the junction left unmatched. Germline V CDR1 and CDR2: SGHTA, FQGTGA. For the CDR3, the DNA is TGTGCCAGCAGCAAACTAGCGGGAGGGCCATTTGGTGAGCAGTTCTTC. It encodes CASSKLAGGPFGEQFF.

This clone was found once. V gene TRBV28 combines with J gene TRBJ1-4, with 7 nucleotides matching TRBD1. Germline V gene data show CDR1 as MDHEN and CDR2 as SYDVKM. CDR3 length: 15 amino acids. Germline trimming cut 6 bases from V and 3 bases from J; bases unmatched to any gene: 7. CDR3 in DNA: TGTGCCAGCAGATTCACAGGGGAATCTAATGAAAAACTGTTTTTT. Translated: CASRFTGESNEKLFF.

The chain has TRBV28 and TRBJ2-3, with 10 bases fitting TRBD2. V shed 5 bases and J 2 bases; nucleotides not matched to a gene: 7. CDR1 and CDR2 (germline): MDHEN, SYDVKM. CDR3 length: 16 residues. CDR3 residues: CASSNQREGPTDTQYF. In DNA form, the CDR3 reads TGTGCCAGCAGTAACCAGCGGGAGGGCCCCACAGATACGCAGTATTTT. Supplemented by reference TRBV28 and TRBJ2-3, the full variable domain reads DVKVTQSSRYLVKRTGEKVFLECVQDMDHENMFWYRQDPGLGLRLIYFSYDVKMKEKGDIPEGYSVSREKKERFSLILESASTNQTSMYLCASSNQREGPTDTQYFGPGTRLTVL.

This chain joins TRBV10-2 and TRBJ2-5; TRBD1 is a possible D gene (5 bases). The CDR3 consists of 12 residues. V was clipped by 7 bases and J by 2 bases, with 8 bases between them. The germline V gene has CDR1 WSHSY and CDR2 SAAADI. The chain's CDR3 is CASMGLQETQYF. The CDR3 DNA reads TGCGCCAGCATGGGGCTTCAAGAGACCCAGTACTTC.

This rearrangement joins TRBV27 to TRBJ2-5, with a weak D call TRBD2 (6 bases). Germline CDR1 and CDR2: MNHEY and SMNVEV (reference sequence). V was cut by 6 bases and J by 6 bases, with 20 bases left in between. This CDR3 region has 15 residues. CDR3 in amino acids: CASSPPRGPPKTQYF. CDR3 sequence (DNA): TGTGCCAGCAGCCCACCGCGGGGCCCCCCGAAGACCCAGTACTTC.

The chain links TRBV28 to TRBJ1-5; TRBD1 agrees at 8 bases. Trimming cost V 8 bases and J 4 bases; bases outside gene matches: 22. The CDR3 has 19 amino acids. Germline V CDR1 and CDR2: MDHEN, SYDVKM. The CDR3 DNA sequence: TGTGCCAGCCACACCCCGACCCTCAGGGGGCGGGGTATTAATCAGCCCCAGCATTTT. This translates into CASHTPTLRGRGINQPQHF.

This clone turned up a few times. The CDR3 protein is CAWNGGNSNQPQHF. CDR3 nucleotide sequence: TGTGCCTGGAACGGGGGGAATAGCAATCAGCCCCAGCATTTT. The rearrangement links TRBV30 to TRBJ1-5; D might be TRBD1 (5 bases). The germline V gene encodes CDR1 GTSNPN and CDR2 SVGIG (reference sequence). The CDR3 sequence is 14 residues long. With 4 bases removed from V and 0 bases from J, the gap between germline ends came to 10 bases.

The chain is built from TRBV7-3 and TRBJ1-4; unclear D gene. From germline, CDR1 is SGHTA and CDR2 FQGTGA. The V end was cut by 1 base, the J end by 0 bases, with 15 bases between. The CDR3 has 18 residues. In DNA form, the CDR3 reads TGTGCCAGCAGCTTAAAATGTAGGCCGGTGGCAACTAATGAAAAACTGTTTTTT. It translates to CASSLKCRPVATNEKLFF.

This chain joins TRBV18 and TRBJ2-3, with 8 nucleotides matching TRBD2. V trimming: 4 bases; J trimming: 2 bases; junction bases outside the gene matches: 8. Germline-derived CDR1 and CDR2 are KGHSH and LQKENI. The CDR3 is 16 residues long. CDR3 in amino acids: CASSHSGLVPTDTQYF. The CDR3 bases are TGTGCCAGCTCACACTCGGGACTAGTACCCACAGATACGCAGTATTTT. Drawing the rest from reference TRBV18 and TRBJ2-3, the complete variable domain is NAGVMQNPRHLVRRRGQEARLRCSPMKGHSHVYWYRQLPEEGLKFMVYLQKENIIDESGMPKERFSAEFPKEGPSILRIQQVVRGDSAAYFCASSHSGLVPTDTQYFGPGTRLTVL.